This section outlines one T cell receptor (beta chain) sequence together with its context. Its antigen remains unknown. A much larger clone is a single base away; this may be a read error. Time point denoted: patch test 3, about 24 weeks after DPC sensitization. The treatment was: therapeutic diphenylcyclopropenone sensitization with weekly scalp DPC. Staff drew blood before applying each patch test. These data belong to a study of human T cells and chemical hapten exposure. Study-level background: Patients additionally received therapeutic doses of diphenylcyclopropenone on the scalp once a week, and this continued throughout the roughly 25-week study. Study-wide results and limits: More PT1 expanded TCRs went with higher patch test scores.

The study used a library that attached unique molecular identifiers to individual cDNA molecules. TCRdb re-analysed the RACE reads in MiXCR, keeping a single row per CDR3 protein. The sample records approximately 72,000 distinct CDR3 sequences, more than 9.5% being singletons. V was pared by 5 bases and J by 5 bases, with 12 bases between. Germline lookup yields CDR1 SQVTM and CDR2 ANQGSEA. The length of the CDR3 is 12 residues. Source: whole blood, taken in connection with sensitization to the hapten diphenylcyclopropenone (DPC). The TCR originated in a woman aged 45-59 years with alopecia areata. Some clones in this sample may be carry-over from other donors' samples. The chain is built from TRBV29-1 and TRBJ1-1; D is possibly TRBD1 (5 bases). CDR3 residues: CSVMAGRTEAFF. The CDR3 DNA reads as TGCAGCGTTATGGCAGGGAGAACTGAAGCTTTCTTT.